Here is one TCR beta chain with its context. What this receptor recognizes is not known. No base quality information exists; no much larger clone differs at one position. This record belongs to a study of cytomegalovirus exposure and HLA in healthy donors (dated by TCRdb to the late 2010s). The study in broad terms: An earlier analysis of more than 550 of the donors reported under 300 Gb of sequence data and about 120 million unique TCR beta sequences obtained from around 190 million T cells. An early release that covered approximately 600 HLA-typed donors contained approximately 300 gigabases of sequencing data and 80 million or so unique TCR sequences. Among the approximately 430 genotyped donors, about 85% belonged to the genetic ancestry cluster associated with self-reported Caucasian donors. The aim of the study was to test whether cataloging public T cell receptors could identify signatures of past pathogen exposure. Using immunosequencing, the study profiled T cell repertoires from 666 subjects and related those repertoires to cytomegalovirus serostatus. Along with the roughly 670-subject first cohort, a separate validation cohort of more than 90 different subjects was used. The study combined high-throughput TCR immunosequencing, statistical association of individual TCRs with disease status, and machine learning to predict cytomegalovirus infection status. A later analysis re-analyzed previously published TCR beta repertoires from 600 to 850 donors and added high-resolution HLA genotyping to study TCR occurrence patterns. In the later analysis, no new phenotypic data were used to find candidate immune exposures; instead, reliance was placed on TCR beta sequences and their occurrence across donors. In an earlier analysis of a few hundred of the donors, high-throughput TCR beta sequencing was used to judge whether each TCR beta V gene segment behaved as functional or pseudogenic. Donor age, sex, ethnicity and CMV serostatus were compiled alongside the repertoire data. A later genetic analysis used genome-wide SNP genotypes for 398 of the 666 donors, treating that subset as a discovery cohort. All discovery cohort repertoires had been generated on a single sequencing platform. HLA typing covered class I and class II loci at four-digit resolution. Typing coverage differed by locus: A, B, C, DRB1 and DQB1 were typed in roughly 620-630 donors, DQA1 in 500 to 550, DPA1 in 600 to 610, and DPB1 in approximately 450. Because of strong linkage in the cohort, four to six DR-DQ haplotypes were treated as single units for association and clustering. On average, 235,054 unique TCR beta nucleotide sequences were sequenced per donor among 350 to 400 genotyped donors of the cohort, with 15% to 20% of those sequences being non-productive.

From cysteine to phenylalanine, the CDR3 is 17 amino acids long. CDR3 DNA only is kept here, 51 bases in frame from base 1. According to the germline V gene, CDR1 reads SGHTA and CDR2 reads FQGNSA. The germline V end is reduced by 4 bases and the J end by 3 bases; junction bases left unmatched: 11. The library was built by means of the immunoSEQ multiplex PCR assay. The multiplex PCR relied on a mix of 60 forward primers for TCR Vbeta segments and 13 reverse primers for TCR Jbeta segments. A multiplex PCR assay on genomic DNA amplified the CDR3 region of rearranged TCR beta genes. On the Illumina HiSeq System, the amplified TCR beta libraries were sequenced as 87-base-pair reads. In the paper's pipeline: In a later analysis, 77 million or so unique TCR beta chains were counted across the 650 to 750 repertoires, and roughly 11 million of these chains were shared by at least two donors. Raw reads were error-corrected and collapsed into unique sequences by a nearest-neighbor algorithm in which closely related sequences were merged to remove PCR and sequencing errors. V, D and J gene segments were assigned by aligning CDR3 sequences to IMGT reference sequences. Each retained sequence needed at least a six-nucleotide match to both a V gene segment and a J gene segment. Rearrangements were classified as productive when the CDR3 lacked stop codons and remained in frame with V and J, and all other rearrangements were classified as non-productive. Following IMGT convention, CDR3 was defined as the stretch from the second conserved V-encoded cysteine to the conserved J-encoded phenylalanine. Sequences without an unambiguous match to a single V gene segment were excluded from the earlier analysis of a few hundred of the donors. An earlier analysis of just under 600 of the donors called V segments functional above 56.7% productive rearrangements and segregating when the between-donor standard deviation exceeded 5%. A statistical classification framework was developed to diagnose cytomegalovirus status using the catalog of TCR beta chain sequences. V and J gene assignment, in a later analysis, came from comparing TCR nucleotide sequences with IMGT/GENE-DB human TR gene sequences. In a later analysis, CDR3 sequences and most-parsimonious VDJ recombination scenarios were assigned using the TCRdist pipeline. In a later analysis, each TCR beta chain was defined by its CDR3 amino acid sequence together with its V-gene family, and reads without a unique V-gene family were excluded. A later analysis removed 500 to 600 highly shared, low-generation-probability nucleotide sequences to deal with suspected cross-contamination and a sequencing artifact. For each public chain, a later analysis derived a clonal expansion index from normalized ranks of inferred template counts within each repertoire. In a later analysis, generation probabilities were computed with a VDJ recombination model fitted to out-of-frame rearrangements, and the resulting probabilities were checked against IGoR. A later analysis scored TCR-TCR, TCR-HLA and TCR-CMV co-occurrence with hypergeometric tests, applying a repertoire-size bias correction to TCR pairs. False discovery rates were estimated in a later analysis by permuting HLA or CMV assignments 20 times. In a later analysis, co-occurring TCRs were grouped with DBSCAN, and TCRdist sequence similarity was added when clustering was performed within HLA-allele-positive subsets. Co-occurrence clustering excluded repertoires with fewer than 30,000 or more than 120,000 public chains, plus five with anomalous nucleotide sharing. Not all clones reach the TCRdb copy of this immuneACCESS table, which keeps in-frame sequences only. Checked studies attribute under half of the gap to unresolved V genes and leave the rest unexplained. That table is the source of V, J and clone size, and D and trimming were worked out from the DNA. The sample yields some 160,000 clones; approximately 80% were counted once. Of the sample, around 2% is held by the ten largest clones.

In total, 500 to 700 healthy bone marrow donors made up the cohort. All cohort members were sampled while nominally healthy, although unrecorded immune exposures were likely present. The donor was CMV seronegative and belonged to the group of 320 or so seronegative cohort members. Each donor provided a peripheral blood sample, and peripheral blood mononuclear cells were used for TCR beta sequencing. The Qiagen DNeasy Blood Extraction Kit was used to extract genomic DNA from the blood cell samples. Paper-wide results and their limitations: A later analysis associated about 18,000 TCR beta sequences with specific HLA alleles at a false discovery rate of 0.05. Because the 87-base-pair reads could not distinguish some IMGT-functional V segments, including TRBV6-2 and TRBV6-3, those segments were excluded. The only immune exposure information available for the cohort was CMV serostatus. A later analysis found that TCR association rates varied across HLA loci, with DRB1 alleles showing the most associated TCRs and HLA-C alleles the fewest. The classifier was reported to diagnose cytomegalovirus status with high specificity and sensitivity in both the original cohort and the validation cohort. Most TCR sequences were observed very rarely across donors, whereas some public TCRs were present in many individuals. About 17 rarely observed V segments, including chromosome 9 orphons, were excluded from the earlier analysis of some 590 of the donors because counts were too low. In a later analysis, several top co-occurrence clusters were reported to appear linked to parvovirus B19, influenza, CMV and Epstein-Barr virus. The cohort was sequenced for TCR beta chains only, and without alpha or paired-chain data the features that could be detected were limited. Correlated functional status among segregating V segments might be attributable to linkage disequilibrium, but an unknown experimental factor could not be ruled out. In vitro tests confirmed that a few of the cytomegalovirus-associated TCR beta chains recognize cytomegalovirus antigens. When HLA alleles, especially DR and DQ, strongly co-occurred, TCR associations were difficult to assign to individual alleles. According to a later genetic analysis, donors in an Asian-associated ancestry cluster had fewer N-insertions in productive TCRs than the approximately 630-donor mean. HLA typing was unavailable for some donors at each locus, so association tests used only the typed subset. In a later analysis, HLA-associated TCR beta chains showed more clonal expansion and lower generation probabilities than non-associated chains that were equally common. In the study, around 160 TCR beta chains were listed as associated with cytomegalovirus. A later analysis found that most CMV-associated TCR beta chains appeared HLA-restricted, with HLA associations seemingly driven largely by CMV exposure. The sequencing pipeline was judged likely to have produced a cluster of highly shared sequence variants as a technical artifact. Broadly in line with IMGT annotations, most TCR beta V segments showed up in productive rearrangements about 87% or about 30% of the time in an earlier analysis of 450 to 750 of the donors. A later genetic analysis associated a missense DCLRE1C variant with V-gene and J-gene trimming of TCR beta chains, and an independent cohort replicated the association. A further reported finding was that TCR beta sequences accurately predicted the HLA-A and HLA-B alleles for most subjects in the first cohort. Sequencing depth was assumed to be roughly uniform across donors in the presence/absence analyses, though that assumption may not hold. According to the authors, the approach could potentially be generalized to other disease states and immunological phenotypes.

This sequence was found in a young man in good health and CMV-seronegative. Recombination connected TRBV7-2 to TRBJ2-2; 7 junctional bases match TRBD1. Sequencing was done on a sample of PBMCs. The DNA sequence follows: TGTGCCAGCAGCTCCTGGACAGGACGGGTGGACACCGGGGAGCTGTTTTTT. Translated, it reads CASSSWTGRVDTGELFF.